The rows below give T cell receptor beta chains drawn from one sample of a study of metastatic and nonmetastatic thyroid tumors. TCRdb redid the clone calls on the PCR reads using MiXCR. This table has about 17,000 clones, about a quarter appearing once. The material sequenced was tumor tissue. The receptors were gathered from a female donor with papillary thyroid cancer or a benign thyroid nodule (not recorded which). Some clones in this sample may be carry-over from other donors' samples. Each CDR3 is given with its conserved first and last residue. The order of the fields is D gene, V gene, J gene, clone size, CDR3 DNA, CDR3 protein. The D gene is left open where the match is weak. Clone size is stated in some rows and not others, as once, few, many or a class when expanded.

d_gene: NA
v_gene: TRBV10-3
j_gene: TRBJ1-2
abundance: NA
CDR3nt: TGTGCCATCAGTGGGGAGGGCTATGGCTACACCTTC
CDR3aa: CAISGEGYGYTF

d_gene: NA
v_gene: TRBV9
j_gene: TRBJ1-6
abundance: many
CDR3nt: TGTGCCAGCAGCGCACACCCTGGGAGGGGCAATTCACCCCTCCACTTT
CDR3aa: CASSAHPGRGNSPLHF

d_gene: NA
v_gene: TRBV30
j_gene: TRBJ2-5
abundance: NA
CDR3nt: TGTGCCTGGAGTTTCTCACAGGGTAGAGAGACCCAGTACTTC
CDR3aa: CAWSFSQGRETQYF

d_gene: NA
v_gene: TRBV2
j_gene: TRBJ1-2
abundance: NA
CDR3nt: TGTGCCAGCAGTGTAGGGCAGTTAGGCGCTGGCTACACCTTC
CDR3aa: CASSVGQLGAGYTF

d_gene: TRBD1
v_gene: TRBV6-1
j_gene: TRBJ1-5
abundance: NA
CDR3nt: TGTGCCAGCAGGGACAGGACTGATAGCAATCAGCCCCAGCATTTT
CDR3aa: CASRDRTDSNQPQHF

d_gene: NA
v_gene: TRBV11-1
j_gene: TRBJ2-7
abundance: NA
CDR3nt: TGTGCCAGCAGCTTGGGGCTATCGTGGGGCTCCTACGAGCAGTACTTC
CDR3aa: CASSLGLSWGSYEQYF

d_gene: TRBD1
v_gene: TRBV20-1
j_gene: TRBJ2-7
abundance: NA
CDR3nt: TGCAGTGCTAGAGGAACTGGGACAGTTCGCTCCTACGAGCAGTACTTC
CDR3aa: CSARGTGTVRSYEQYF

d_gene: NA
v_gene: TRBV20-1
j_gene: TRBJ2-7
abundance: NA
CDR3nt: TGCAGTGCTAAGGGGAGTCTAGACTACGAGCAGTACTTC
CDR3aa: CSAKGSLDYEQYF

d_gene: TRBD1
v_gene: TRBV7-3
j_gene: TRBJ1-2
abundance: many
CDR3nt: TGTGCCAGCAGACCGTTGACAGGGGGTAGCTACACCTTC
CDR3aa: CASRPLTGGSYTF

d_gene: NA
v_gene: TRBV6-1
j_gene: TRBJ1-1
abundance: medium-sized
CDR3nt: TGTGCCAGCAGTTTTGGGAGGGGCACTGAAGCTTTCTTT
CDR3aa: CASSFGRGTEAFF

d_gene: TRBD1
v_gene: TRBV4-1
j_gene: TRBJ1-4
abundance: medium-sized
CDR3nt: TGCGCCAGCAGCCAGGGACAGGGAAATAATGAAAAACTGTTTTTT
CDR3aa: CASSQGQGNNEKLFF

d_gene: NA
v_gene: TRBV6-1
j_gene: TRBJ2-7
abundance: few
CDR3nt: TGTGCCAGCAGTGAAATGTTAGGAGGGGGTGACGAGCAGTGCTTC
CDR3aa: CASSEMLGGGDEQCF

d_gene: NA
v_gene: TRBV24-1
j_gene: TRBJ2-7
abundance: medium-sized
CDR3nt: TGTGCCACCAGTGATTTAGCTAGAGTGATTTACGAGCAGTACTTC
CDR3aa: CATSDLARVIYEQYF

d_gene: NA
v_gene: TRBV6-1
j_gene: TRBJ1-6
abundance: few
CDR3nt: TGTGCCAGCAGTGAAGACTCTCTCCCGGGGAATTCACCCATCCAATTT
CDR3aa: CASSEDSLPGNSPIQF

d_gene: NA
v_gene: TRBV9
j_gene: TRBJ1-2
abundance: many
CDR3nt: TGTGCCAGCAGCGTGGACTCTAACTATGGCTACACCTTC
CDR3aa: CASSVDSNYGYTF

d_gene: TRBD1
v_gene: TRBV18
j_gene: TRBJ1-2
abundance: medium-sized
CDR3nt: TGTGCCAGCTCACCACCGACAGGGATGGTGTATGGCTACACCTTC
CDR3aa: CASSPPTGMVYGYTF

d_gene: NA
v_gene: TRBV5-1
j_gene: TRBJ1-1
abundance: many
CDR3nt: TGCGCCAGCAGCCTCCTTGGGGGAGCCACTGAAGCTTTCTTT
CDR3aa: CASSLLGGATEAFF

d_gene: TRBD1
v_gene: TRBV28
j_gene: TRBJ2-7
abundance: many
CDR3nt: TGTGCCAGCAGTTCTGACAGGGGGCGGGATTACGAGCAGTACTTC
CDR3aa: CASSSDRGRDYEQYF

d_gene: NA
v_gene: TRBV19
j_gene: TRBJ2-2
abundance: NA
CDR3nt: TGTGCCAGTAATGTGGGGGGAGTCGGGGAGCTGTTTTTT
CDR3aa: CASNVGGVGELFF

d_gene: NA
v_gene: TRBV24-1
j_gene: TRBJ2-5
abundance: few
CDR3nt: TGTGCCACCAGTGTGCAAGGGGAACGGGAGACCCAGTACTTC
CDR3aa: CATSVQGERETQYF

d_gene: NA
v_gene: TRBV13
j_gene: TRBJ1-1
abundance: NA
CDR3nt: TGTGCCAGCAGTCCTCCCGGGGGGTGGTTGAACACTGAAGCTTTCTTT
CDR3aa: CASSPPGGWLNTEAFF

d_gene: NA
v_gene: TRBV19
j_gene: TRBJ1-2
abundance: many
CDR3nt: TGTGCCAGTAGTAGGAGGTACATGCACTATGGCTACACCTTC
CDR3aa: CASSRRYMHYGYTF

d_gene: NA
v_gene: TRBV20-1
j_gene: TRBJ1-2
abundance: NA
CDR3nt: TGCAGTGCTCCCTGGGGCTATGGCTACACCTTC
CDR3aa: CSAPWGYGYTF

d_gene: NA
v_gene: TRBV9
j_gene: TRBJ1-2
abundance: many
CDR3nt: TGTGCCAGCAGCGTAGCTATGGACAGAACCAAAGAGTATGGCTACACCTTC
CDR3aa: CASSVAMDRTKEYGYTF

d_gene: TRBD1
v_gene: TRBV5-5
j_gene: TRBJ2-1
abundance: many
CDR3nt: TGTGCCAGCAGCTTCGGGACAGGGGGCAGCTATGAGCAGTTCTTC
CDR3aa: CASSFGTGGSYEQFF

d_gene: NA
v_gene: TRBV9
j_gene: TRBJ2-7
abundance: once
CDR3nt: TGTGCCAGCAGAGTTAACGGGAGCGGTGACTACGAGCAGTACTTC
CDR3aa: CASRVNGSGDYEQYF

d_gene: NA
v_gene: TRBV18
j_gene: TRBJ2-1
abundance: NA
CDR3nt: TGTGCCAGCTCCCAGGTGGGAGGATCCTACAATGAGCAGTTCTTC
CDR3aa: CASSQVGGSYNEQFF

d_gene: NA
v_gene: TRBV11-2
j_gene: TRBJ1-1
abundance: many
CDR3nt: TGTGCCAGCAGAACGGACAGAACTGAAGCTTTCTTT
CDR3aa: CASRTDRTEAFF

d_gene: TRBD2
v_gene: TRBV9
j_gene: TRBJ2-2
abundance: many
CDR3nt: TGTGCCAGCAGCGGGACTAGAAACACCGGGGAGCTGTTTTTT
CDR3aa: CASSGTRNTGELFF

d_gene: NA
v_gene: TRBV20-1
j_gene: TRBJ2-1
abundance: NA
CDR3nt: TGCAGTGCTCGTGCGTACAACGAGCAGTTCTTC
CDR3aa: CSARAYNEQFF

d_gene: NA
v_gene: TRBV5-6
j_gene: TRBJ2-3
abundance: many
CDR3nt: TGTGCCAGCAGCTGGGAATACAGGGTAGATACGCAGTATTTT
CDR3aa: CASSWEYRVDTQYF

d_gene: TRBD2
v_gene: TRBV20-1
j_gene: TRBJ2-1
abundance: many
CDR3nt: TGCAGCCCGACTAGCGGGGGGGGCTTTGGGGATGAGCAGTTCTTC
CDR3aa: CSPTSGGGFGDEQFF

d_gene: NA
v_gene: TRBV9
j_gene: TRBJ2-1
abundance: many
CDR3nt: TGTGCCAGCAGCGTAGCAGCGGATCCTTACAATGAGCAGTTCTTC
CDR3aa: CASSVAADPYNEQFF

d_gene: TRBD1
v_gene: TRBV20-1
j_gene: TRBJ2-4
abundance: many
CDR3nt: TGCAGTGCCAAGGGACAGGGGGACAGCATTCAGTACTTC
CDR3aa: CSAKGQGDSIQYF

d_gene: TRBD1
v_gene: TRBV18
j_gene: TRBJ1-1
abundance: medium-sized
CDR3nt: TGTGCCAGCTCACACCGACAGGGACAGGCTTTCTTT
CDR3aa: CASSHRQGQAFF

d_gene: NA
v_gene: TRBV7-9
j_gene: TRBJ2-4
abundance: many
CDR3nt: TGTGCCAGCAGCTTAGTCCCGCGGGGGCTGGCCAAAAACATTCAGTACTTC
CDR3aa: CASSLVPRGLAKNIQYF

d_gene: NA
v_gene: TRBV15
j_gene: TRBJ2-1
abundance: NA
CDR3nt: TGTGCCACCAGCACCCGGGACTCCGAGGGTGAGCAGTTCTTC
CDR3aa: CATSTRDSEGEQFF

d_gene: TRBD1
v_gene: TRBV20-1
j_gene: TRBJ2-1
abundance: once
CDR3nt: TGCAGTGCCCCACGGACAGGGGACAATGAGCAGTTCTTC
CDR3aa: CSAPRTGDNEQFF

d_gene: NA
v_gene: TRBV24-1
j_gene: TRBJ1-1
abundance: few
CDR3nt: TGTGCCAAAGACGGGGGCATGAACACTGAAGATTTCTTT
CDR3aa: CAKDGGMNTEDFF

d_gene: TRBD2
v_gene: TRBV6-1
j_gene: TRBJ2-5
abundance: many
CDR3nt: TGTGCCAGCAGTGAATTTCGCGGGGGGCATCAAGAGACCCAGTACTTC
CDR3aa: CASSEFRGGHQETQYF

d_gene: TRBD1
v_gene: TRBV7-6
j_gene: TRBJ1-2
abundance: many
CDR3nt: TGTGCCAGCAGCCCAGGAGACAGGGGGCATATTGACTATGGCTACACCTTC
CDR3aa: CASSPGDRGHIDYGYTF

d_gene: NA
v_gene: TRBV10-1
j_gene: TRBJ2-3
abundance: few
CDR3nt: TGCGCCAGCAGCGAGTCGGGAGTGACAGATACGCAGTATTTT
CDR3aa: CASSESGVTDTQYF

d_gene: NA
v_gene: TRBV6-1
j_gene: TRBJ1-6
abundance: NA
CDR3nt: TGTGCCAGCAGCGACGGGGCTAATTCACCCCTCCACTTT
CDR3aa: CASSDGANSPLHF

d_gene: NA
v_gene: TRBV5-1
j_gene: TRBJ2-3
abundance: few
CDR3nt: TGCGCCAGCAGCTTGGGAGGTGGAGGGGGCTCGACAGATACGCAGTATTTT
CDR3aa: CASSLGGGGGSTDTQYF

d_gene: NA
v_gene: TRBV6-1
j_gene: TRBJ1-2
abundance: few
CDR3nt: TGTGCCAGCGCCGTGTCATTGGGGCCTAACTATGGCTACACCTTC
CDR3aa: CASAVSLGPNYGYTF

d_gene: NA
v_gene: TRBV30
j_gene: TRBJ2-1
abundance: medium-sized
CDR3nt: TGTGCCTGGAGTTGGGCGGGGTCCTACAATGAGCAGTTCTTC
CDR3aa: CAWSWAGSYNEQFF

d_gene: NA
v_gene: TRBV28
j_gene: TRBJ2-7
abundance: few
CDR3nt: TGTGCCAGCAGTTTATATGGTATGGGTCATGACCTCTACGAGCAGTACTTC
CDR3aa: CASSLYGMGHDLYEQYF

d_gene: NA
v_gene: TRBV13
j_gene: TRBJ1-3
abundance: few
CDR3nt: TGTGCCAGCAGCTTAGAGGGCCAGTCAAATGTTGTTTTT
CDR3aa: CASSLEGQSNVVF

d_gene: NA
v_gene: TRBV20-1
j_gene: TRBJ2-7
abundance: many
CDR3nt: TGCAGTGCCCCAACTAGCAGCTCCTACGAGCAGTACTTC
CDR3aa: CSAPTSSSYEQYF

d_gene: NA
v_gene: TRBV4-1
j_gene: TRBJ1-4
abundance: medium-sized
CDR3nt: TGCGCCAGCAGCCAAGAGCCACAGGAGCGAGAAAAACTGTTTTTT
CDR3aa: CASSQEPQEREKLFF

d_gene: NA
v_gene: TRBV5-1
j_gene: TRBJ2-2
abundance: NA
CDR3nt: TGCGCCAGCAGCTTGGCCCTAGGGGGGACCGGGCAGCTGTCTTTT
CDR3aa: CASSLALGGTGQLSF

d_gene: NA
v_gene: TRBV20-1
j_gene: TRBJ2-1
abundance: NA
CDR3nt: TGCGGTGCTAGAGCTCCCTTTTGGCGGAGCTCCTACAATGAGCAGTTCTTC
CDR3aa: CGARAPFWRSSYNEQFF

d_gene: TRBD1
v_gene: TRBV20-1
j_gene: TRBJ2-7
abundance: medium-sized
CDR3nt: TGCAGTGCTTCCCGGGACAGGGGCTACGAGCAGTACTTC
CDR3aa: CSASRDRGYEQYF

d_gene: NA
v_gene: TRBV7-9
j_gene: TRBJ2-1
abundance: many
CDR3nt: TGTGCCAGGCGGAGCGGAACCTACAATGAGCAGTTCTTC
CDR3aa: CARRSGTYNEQFF

d_gene: TRBD1
v_gene: TRBV4-1
j_gene: TRBJ1-1
abundance: many
CDR3nt: TGCGCCAGCAGCCAAGGACAGGGGTCGAGTGAAGCTTTCTTT
CDR3aa: CASSQGQGSSEAFF